These 10 T cell receptor beta chains share one sample of origin, sequenced in a study of human T cells and chemical hapten exposure (dated by TCRdb to about 2021). The library was prepared using RACE. Sequencing used a NextSeq 500. The public reads were quality trimmed at Q25 with fastp and then assembled into clones with MiXCR by TCRdb, keeping productive beta chains. One record per CDR3 amino acid sequence lists the most common genes and DNA. This sample comprises 45,000 or so distinct CDR3 sequences, 4.4% of them detected only once. The ten largest clones capture approximately 5.5% of the sample. The meaning of the sample's time point label: healthy volunteer bleed at 2 weeks. Total RNA was isolated from unfractionated whole blood collected in Tempus Blood RNA tubes. The sample was whole blood. These receptors all come from a human donor in good health. Some clones in this sample may be carry-over from other donors' samples.

This clonotype was picked up many times. This rearrangement joins TRBV11-2 to TRBJ1-2, with no clear D. The CDR3 spans 11 residues. Trimming removed 4 bases from V and 8 bases from J, with 8 bases in between. CDR1 is SGHAT, CDR2 FQNNGV, per germline. The CDR3 spells CASSSAMGYTF. CDR3 sequence (DNA): TGTGCCAGCAGCTCCGCCATGGGCTACACCTTC.

This clonotype was seen at least ten times. The CDR3: CASSKARDRGRRTEAFF. CDR3 sequence (DNA): TGTGCCAGCAGCAAAGCGCGGGACAGGGGGCGGAGAACTGAAGCTTTCTTT. The chain links TRBV21-1 to TRBJ1-1; no check of the table's D call, TRBD1, against the DNA was made. TRBV21-1 is a listed pseudogene. This CDR3 spans 17 amino acids.

This clonotype was seen many times. V gene TRBV29-1 combines with J gene TRBJ1-1; no reliable D call. V was shortened by 4 bases and J by 1 base, with 13 bases between the two germline ends. Germline V CDR1 and CDR2: SQVTM, ANQGSEA. CDR3 size: 14 residues. CDR3 nucleotide sequence: TGCAGCGTTGGGCAAGGGTGGAGGAACACTGAAGCTTTCTTT. This encodes CSVGQGWRNTEAFF.

As to this clonotype: Possible read error: a much larger clone is one base away. The chain carries TRBV2 and TRBJ2-3; 7 positions agree with TRBD1. The length of the CDR3 is 14 residues. The V gene's germline CDR1 is SNHLY and CDR2 FYNNEI. V shed 5 bases, J shed 5 bases, and the junction held 7 bases outside the gene matches. This CDR3 is CASSYDRAKDTQYF. CDR3 in DNA: TGTGCCAGCAGTTACGACAGGGCCAAAGATACGCAGTATTTT.

The V and J genes are TRBV7-2 and TRBJ2-3; TRBD2 matches at 15 bases. Per germline, CDR1 SGHTA and CDR2 FQGNSA. CDR3 length: 18 amino acids. V lost 4 bases, J lost 2 bases, and 7 bases stayed unmatched. The CDR3 spells CASSWTSGGGGSTDTQYF. The CDR3 region has the DNA TGTGCCAGCAGCTGGACTAGCGGGGGGGGTGGCTCCACAGATACGCAGTATTTT.

There are a few counts of this clonotype. The gene calls are TRBV30 and TRBJ1-2, with D possibly being TRBD1 (5 bases). The germline V gene has CDR1 GTSNPN and CDR2 SVGIG (reference sequence). V lost 4 bases, J lost 4 bases, and 13 bases lay in between. The CDR3 sequence is 13 residues long. CDR3 sequence (DNA): TGTGCCTGGACCCGCGACAGTGTCTATGGCTACACCTTC. As protein: CAWTRDSVYGYTF.

V usage is TRBV12-3 or TRBV12-4 and J usage is TRBJ2-3; weak D call: TRBD2 (5 bases). Deletions cut 6 bases from V and 0 bases from J, with 19 bases between. The CDR3 has 17 amino acids. The CDR3 spells CASSPHGVGVSTDTQYF. The DNA for the CDR3 is TGTGCCAGCAGCCCCCACGGTGTGGGAGTAAGCACAGATACGCAGTATTTT.

This clonotype was seen repeatedly, ten times or more. The rearrangement joins TRBV28 to TRBJ1-6, with 11 bases aligning to TRBD1. Germline CDR1 and CDR2: MDHEN and SYDVKM. The CDR3 sequence is 17 residues long. V shed 4 bases, J shed 10 bases, and the junction held 12 bases outside the gene matches. The CDR3 sequence is CASSSNLDRDRGSPLHF. CDR3 DNA sequence: TGTGCCAGCAGTTCCAATCTAGACCGGGACAGGGGGTCACCCCTCCACTTT.

This clonotype was picked up one time. The chain couples TRBV28 to TRBJ2-7, with D hard to call. V was shortened by 0 bases and J by 2 bases, with 8 bases between the two germline ends. The CDR3 runs 14 residues. Germline V gene data show CDR1 as MDHEN and CDR2 as SYDVKM. CDR3 nucleotide sequence: TGTGCCAGCAGTTTATGGCAGAAGACCTACGAGCAGTACTTC. The encoded protein is CASSLWQKTYEQYF.

In this sample, this clonotype turned up many times. The rearrangement joins TRBV20-1 to TRBJ2-7; TRBD1 matches at 11 bases. With V trimmed by 1 base and J by 2 bases, 4 bases remained unmatched. CDR3 length equals 15 residues. Germline V gene lookup returns CDR1 DFQATT and CDR2 SNEGSKA (reference sequence). Here the CDR3 DNA reads TGCAGTGCTAGAGGGTCGGGACAGGGGGCCTACGAGCAGTACTTC. Amino acid sequence: CSARGSGQGAYEQYF.